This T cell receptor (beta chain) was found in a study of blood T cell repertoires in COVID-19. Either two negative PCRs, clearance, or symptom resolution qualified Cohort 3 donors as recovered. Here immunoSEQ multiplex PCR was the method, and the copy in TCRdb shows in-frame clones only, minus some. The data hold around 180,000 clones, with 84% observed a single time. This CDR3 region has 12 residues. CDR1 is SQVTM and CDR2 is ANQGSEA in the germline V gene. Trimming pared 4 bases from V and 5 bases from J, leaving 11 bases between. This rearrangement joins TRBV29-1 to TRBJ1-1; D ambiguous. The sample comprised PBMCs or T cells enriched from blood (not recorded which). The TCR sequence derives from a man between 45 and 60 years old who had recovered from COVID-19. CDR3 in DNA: TGCAGCGTTGGTGGAGGGTTTACTGAAGCTTTCTTT. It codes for CSVGGGFTEAFF.